The rows below give T cell receptor beta chains drawn from one sample of a study of glioma-infiltrating T cells. TCRdb re-analysed the multiplex PCR reads in MiXCR, keeping a single row per CDR3 protein. The sample contains under 200,000 distinct CDR3 sequences, roughly 45% of which appear only once. Material for sequencing was glioma tissue, nonneoplastic brain tissue, or PBMCs (not recorded which). These receptors were taken from a human donor with low-grade glioma or glioblastoma, undergoing nonglioma brain surgery, or in good health (not recorded which). Both conserved end residues are part of each CDR3. D genes are given only for firm matches. Size values are once, few and many counts, or a class for expanded clones, and some rows have none.

d_call	clone_size	v_call	cdr3_length	j_call	cdr3_nt	cdr3_aa
NA	few	TRBV2	15	TRBJ1-5	TGTGCCAGTTCGAATGAGGACGGAGTCAATCAGCCCCAGCATTTT	CASSNEDGVNQPQHF
TRBD1	once	TRBV7-9	19	TRBJ2-2	TGTGCCAGCAGCGATGGAGACAGGGGGTTTCAGTCGGTCACCGGGGAGCTGTTTTTT	CASSDGDRGFQSVTGELFF
TRBD2	many	TRBV6-1	15	TRBJ2-1	TGTGCCAGCACCATAACCAGCGGGGGTTACAATGAGCAGTTCTTC	CASTITSGGYNEQFF
NA	once	TRBV6-1	12	TRBJ2-3	TGTGCCAGCAGTGACCGGGGGTCCCATCCGTATTTT	CASSDRGSHPYF
TRBD2	NA	TRBV29-1	14	TRBJ2-5	TGCAGCGTTGAAAGATCCGGGACTAGGGAGACCAAGTACTTC	CSVERSGTRETKYF
NA	many	TRBV7-2	12	TRBJ1-1	TGTGCCAGCAGCTACAGAGGGCCTGAAGCTTTCTTT	CASSYRGPEAFF
TRBD2	many	TRBV28	15	TRBJ2-3	TGTGCCAGCAGCCCTAGCGGGAGGCCAACAGATACGCAGTATTTT	CASSPSGRPTDTQYF
NA	NA	TRBV10-3	13	TRBJ1-2	TGTGCCATCAGTGACAGCACTGTCTATGGCTACACCTTC	CAISDSTVYGYTF
NA	once	TRBV19	16	TRBJ2-6	TGTGCCAGTAGTATAGTTACCGCCTCTGGGGCCAACGTCCTGACTTTC	CASSIVTASGANVLTF
NA	many	TRBV3-1	14	TRBJ1-1	TGTGCCAGCGGGAGACAGGACCTGAACACTGAAGCTTTCTTT	CASGRQDLNTEAFF
NA	many	TRBV20-1	13	TRBJ1-2	TGCAGTGCCTCCGGAGATCGGAACTATGGCTACACCTTC	CSASGDRNYGYTF
NA	many	TRBV27	16	TRBJ1-2	TGTGCCAGCAGTCCCTCACTGGCAGGCTGGGGCTATGGCTACACCTTC	CASSPSLAGWGYGYTF
TRBD1	NA	TRBV29-1	16	TRBJ1-2	TGCAGCGTTCACCCGGGACAGGGGGGTTTAAGCTACGGCTACACCTTC	CSVHPGQGGLSYGYTF
TRBD2	NA	TRBV5-4	16	TRBJ2-1	TGTGCCAGCAGCTTGGTTGGTGGGAGGGCCGGTAATGAGCAGTTCTTC	CASSLVGGRAGNEQFF
NA	NA	TRBV4-2	13	TRBJ2-5	TGTGCCAGCAGTCAGCATCAGGGAGAGACCCAGTACTTC	CASSQHQGETQYF
NA	few	TRBV11-2	13	TRBJ1-2	TGTGCCAGCAGCTTGTTCTGGGGTAGTGGCTACACCTTC	CASSLFWGSGYTF
NA	many	TRBV6-1	14	TRBJ2-2	TGTGCCATTCTGGGTCAGGGGAACACCGGGGAGCTGTTTTTT	CAILGQGNTGELFF
NA	NA	TRBV19	14	TRBJ1-4	TGTGCCAGTACCCCGGTTGCAACTAATGAAAAACTGTTTTTT	CASTPVATNEKLFF
NA	NA	TRBV3-1	15	TRBJ2-7	TGTGCCAGCAGCCAGGGCTTGAGGGCTATCTACGAGCAGTACTTC	CASSQGLRAIYEQYF
TRBD2	many	TRBV28	17	TRBJ2-1	TGTGCCAGCAGTCGTTACGTCCCGGGAGGGCCGGGGATTGAGCAGTTCTTC	CASSRYVPGGPGIEQFF
NA	many	TRBV6-1	15	TRBJ2-1	TGTGCCAGCAGTTCCCCGGATCTGGGCAACAATGAGCAGTTCTTC	CASSSPDLGNNEQFF
NA	many	TRBV20-1	11	TRBJ2-7	TGCAGTGCTAGTGAGTTTTACGAGCAGTACTTC	CSASEFYEQYF
NA	many	TRBV18	11	TRBJ2-5	TGTGCCAGCTCACCACTCGAGACCCAGTACTTC	CASSPLETQYF
TRBD2	NA	TRBV28	16	TRBJ2-5	TGTGCCAGCAACGACCTAGCGGGAGTTTGGGCGGAGACCCAGTACTTC	CASNDLAGVWAETQYF
NA	many	TRBV15	14	TRBJ1-1	TGTGCCACCAGCAGAGATCTGGGAAGCACTGAAGCTTTCTTT	CATSRDLGSTEAFF
NA	NA	TRBV19	15	TRBJ2-1	TGTGCCAGTAGCACTGGACGGCAGGGTCCCAATGAGCAGTTCTTC	CASSTGRQGPNEQFF
TRBD1	NA	TRBV20-1	14	TRBJ1-1	TGCAGTACTAGAGATCGGACAGGGAGCACTGAAGCTTTCTTT	CSTRDRTGSTEAFF
NA	NA	TRBV3-1	15	TRBJ1-5	TGTGCCAGCAGCCAAGATAGAACCGACAATCAGCCCCAGCATTTT	CASSQDRTDNQPQHF
NA	many	TRBV20-1	13	TRBJ1-1	TGCAGTGCTAGCCGAGAGGATGACACTGAAGCTTTCTTT	CSASREDDTEAFF
NA	NA	TRBV5-1	12	TRBJ1-2	TGCGCCTGCAGCTTGGGATCAGGAGGCTACACCTTC	CACSLGSGGYTF
NA	NA	TRBV6-5	13	TRBJ2-7	TGTGCCAGCAGACAGACAAAGAGCTACGAGCAGTACTTC	CASRQTKSYEQYF
NA	NA	TRBV15	15	TRBJ2-1	TGTGCCACCAGCAGTGACTGGACTGATTACAATGAGCAGTTCTTC	CATSSDWTDYNEQFF
NA	many	TRBV28	11	TRBJ1-1	TGTGCCAGCAGGTCCGCACTCGCGGCTTTCTTT	CASRSALAAFF
TRBD1	many	TRBV6-1	13	TRBJ2-5	TGTGCCAGCAGTTCACAGGGGGAAGAGACCCAGTACTTC	CASSSQGEETQYF
NA	many	TRBV18	12	TRBJ2-3	TGTGCCAGCTCAGAGACAGGAGATACGCAGTATTTT	CASSETGDTQYF
TRBD2	NA	TRBV4-1	16	TRBJ2-1	TGCGTTAGCAGCCAATTCGGGACTAGCGGGAGCAATGAGCAGTTCTTC	CVSSQFGTSGSNEQFF
TRBD1	NA	TRBV7-2	15	TRBJ2-3	TGTGCCAGCAGCTTAGGGACAGGGGGCTTAGATACGCAGTATTTT	CASSLGTGGLDTQYF
NA	NA	TRBV12-3/TRBV12-4	12	TRBJ2-1	TGTGCCAGCAGTTCTGGGACTGCCGAGCAGTTCTTC	CASSSGTAEQFF
NA	NA	TRBV20-1	15	TRBJ1-6	TGCAGTGCTCGGGGCGCCCGCGGTATGGATTCACCCCTCCAATTT	CSARGARGMDSPLQF
NA	many	TRBV29-1	16	TRBJ2-1	TGCAGCGTTGAGGCCTACAACGAGGCGGGGTACAATGAGCAGTTCTTC	CSVEAYNEAGYNEQFF
NA	many	TRBV27	15	TRBJ1-2	TGTGCCAGCAGTGGAAGGTCGATTCGGGACGATGGCTACACCTTC	CASSGRSIRDDGYTF
NA	many	TRBV28	13	TRBJ2-7	TGTGCCAGCGAATCAGGGAAACACTACGAGCAGTACTTC	CASESGKHYEQYF
TRBD2	NA	TRBV29-1	16	TRBJ2-1	TGCAGCGTTGAAGTTGCGGGGGGGAGCTCCTACAATGAGCAGTTCTTC	CSVEVAGGSSYNEQFF
TRBD1	NA	TRBV19	16	TRBJ1-5	TGTGCCAGTAGTATGGGGACAGGAAATAGCAATCAGCCCCAGAATTTT	CASSMGTGNSNQPQNF
NA	NA	TRBV6-2/TRBV6-3	13	TRBJ2-2	TGTGCCGGCCTGAGCTTTGGCACCGTGGAGCTGTTTTTT	CAGLSFGTVELFF
TRBD2	NA	TRBV3-1	16	TRBJ2-7	TGTGCCAGCAGCCTCCGGACTAGCGGGAGTGTAGGCGAGCAGTACTTC	CASSLRTSGSVGEQYF
TRBD1	NA	TRBV6-1	14	TRBJ2-7	TGCGCCAGCAGCGGACAGGGGCCCTCCTACGAGCAGTACTTC	CASSGQGPSYEQYF
NA	few	TRBV3-1	15	TRBJ1-2	TGTGCCAGCAGCCTCGGTCCTCTGGGGATAAATGGCTACACCTTC	CASSLGPLGINGYTF
TRBD1	many	TRBV7-9	13	TRBJ1-1	TGTGCCAGCAGCTTGGGACAGGGGACTGAAGCTTTCTTT	CASSLGQGTEAFF
NA	NA	TRBV12-3/TRBV12-4	14	TRBJ1-1	TGTGCCAGCACCCTGGGGACGGGAAACACTGAAGCTTTCTTT	CASTLGTGNTEAFF
TRBD1	few	TRBV2	14	TRBJ1-2	TGTGCCAGCAGTGTCCAGGACAGGGCGAGTGGCTACACCTTC	CASSVQDRASGYTF
NA	few	TRBV30	15	TRBJ1-6	TGTGCCTGGAGTCGAATCGGGATGAATTTATCGCCCCTCCACTTT	CAWSRIGMNLSPLHF
NA	many	TRBV19	17	TRBJ1-5	TGTGCCAGTAGCCCTCCCTTACAGGGACATAGCAATCAGCCCCAGCATTTT	CASSPPLQGHSNQPQHF
TRBD1	many	TRBV15	15	TRBJ2-2	TGTGCCACCAGCCCAACGAGGACAGGGGCCGGGGAGCTGTTTTTT	CATSPTRTGAGELFF
TRBD1	NA	TRBV19	14	TRBJ2-7	TGTGCCACCGGGGACAGCCCTCGCCTTGGCGAGCAGTACTTC	CATGDSPRLGEQYF
NA	medium-sized	TRBV27	17	TRBJ1-1	TGTGCCAGCAGTTTAACCGCTGTAGGGACAATGAACACTGAAGCTTTCTTT	CASSLTAVGTMNTEAFF
NA	NA	TRBV7-9	13	TRBJ1-1	TGTGCCAGCAGCTGGGCAGGTTTCACTGAAGCTTTCTTT	CASSWAGFTEAFF